These 20 T cell receptor beta chains originate from one sample sequenced in a study of T-cell memory formation after mild COVID-19. MiXCR was run by TCRdb on the 5' RACE reads, yielding one entry per CDR3 protein. The sample gives more than 300,000 distinct CDR3 sequences, 20% to 25% of which show up once; 21% is in the top ten. The specimen was PBMCs or a T cell subset sorted from them (not recorded which). All receptors derive from a man between 18 and 35 years old who had mild COVID-19 (a few samples of this study predate the infection). Cell type and time point are not known.

This sequence joins TRBV5-1 and TRBJ2-2; the D gene is possibly TRBD1 (6 bases). CDR3 length: 15 residues. Trimming shortened V by 3 bases and J by 0 bases, and 9 bases separated the two germline ends. Germline CDR1 is SGHRS and CDR2 is YFSETQ. CDR3 nucleotides: TGCGCCAGCAGCTCCCCAGGGGCGAACACCGGGGAGCTGTTTTTT. Residues: CASSSPGANTGELFF.

This clonotype was found a few times. This chain links TRBV5-1 with TRBJ1-6; 8 bases agree with TRBD1. CDR3 length equals 13 residues. V shed 4 bases, J shed 13 bases, and the junction held 7 bases outside the gene matches. The germline V gene has CDR1 SGHRS and CDR2 YFSETQ. The CDR3, as DNA: TGCGCCAGCAGCGGCGGGACAGGCGGTCCCCTCCACTTT. Amino acid sequence: CASSGGTGGPLHF.

The gene calls are TRBV5-1 and TRBJ2-3, with unresolved D. This CDR3 is built from 13 residues. The germline CDR1 and CDR2 sequences are SGHRS and YFSETQ. V was clipped by 2 bases and J by 6 bases, with 10 bases between them. The CDR3: CASSFRPDDTQYF. In DNA form, the CDR3 reads TGCGCCAGCAGCTTCCGGCCCGATGATACGCAGTATTTT.

This clonotype was detected a few times. This chain connects TRBV10-2 to TRBJ2-1, with 9 nucleotides matching TRBD2. This CDR3 has 18 residues. The V segment lost 3 bases and the J segment 3 bases; nucleotides outside the gene matches: 12. Germline V lookup: CDR1 WSHSY, CDR2 SAAADI. CDR3 sequence reads: CASSDRGSGGFFYNEQFF. CDR3 nucleotide sequence: TGCGCCAGCAGTGATCGTGGTAGCGGGGGATTCTTCTACAATGAGCAGTTCTTC.

J is TRBJ1-1 and V is TRBV4-3; 8 bases are shared with TRBD1. V shed 3 bases, J shed 0 bases, and the junction held 3 bases outside the gene matches. CDR1 LGHNA and CDR2 YSLEER come from the germline V gene. The CDR3 contains 15 residues. CDR3 sequence reads: CASSHSGQVNTEAFF. The CDR3 DNA is TGCGCCAGCAGCCACTCGGGACAGGTGAACACTGAAGCTTTCTTT.

This clonotype was detected only a few times. V gene TRBV6-6 combines with J gene TRBJ2-1; D is unclear. V dropped 6 bases and J dropped 4 bases, with 10 bases sitting between them. This CDR3 region has 13 residues. CDR1 is MNHNY, CDR2 SVGAGI, per germline (reference sequence). The CDR3 sequence: CASRMPGYNEQFF. The CDR3 nucleotides read TGTGCCAGCAGAATGCCCGGATACAATGAGCAGTTCTTC.

This clonotype came up once. V usage is TRBV27 and J usage is TRBJ2-3, with a weak D call TRBD1 (6 bases). The length of the CDR3 is 15 residues. Germline loops: CDR1 MNHEY, CDR2 SMNVEV (reference sequence). The V end was cut by 7 bases, the J end by 2 bases, with 16 bases between. The CDR3 loop reads CASNVAQGPTDTQYF. In DNA, the CDR3 is TGTGCCAGCAATGTCGCACAGGGCCCCACAGATACGCAGTATTTT.

This clonotype was counted only a few times. The chain is built from TRBV11-2 and TRBJ2-6; D possibly corresponds to TRBD1 (5 bases). This CDR3 spans 15 amino acids. V was pared by 3 bases and J by 4 bases, with 10 bases between. From germline, CDR1 is SGHAT and CDR2 FQNNGV. CDR3 loop: CASSFRASGANVLTF. The CDR3, as DNA: TGTGCCAGCAGCTTCAGGGCTTCCGGGGCCAACGTCCTGACTTTC.

This chain joins TRBV10-3 and TRBJ2-6, with 12 bases lining up with TRBD1. The CDR3 runs to 19 residues. Looked up from germline, CDR1 is ENHRY and CDR2 is SYGVKD. The V segment lost 0 bases and the J segment 1 base; nucleotides outside the gene matches: 4. The CDR3 reads CAISESQGQGASGANVLTF. CDR3 nucleotide sequence: TGTGCCATCAGTGAGTCCCAGGGACAGGGGGCTTCTGGGGCCAACGTCCTGACTTTC.

The chain has TRBV20-1 and TRBJ1-2; D unclear. Germline V gene lookup returns CDR1 DFQATT and CDR2 SNEGSKA (reference sequence). The CDR3 spans 12 residues. V lost 0 bases and J 7 bases, leaving 9 bases between the germline ends. In DNA, the CDR3 is TGCAGTGCTAGAGATCGAGTTTTTGGCTACACCTTC. Its protein is CSARDRVFGYTF.

This chain joins TRBV11-2 and TRBJ2-7; D unclear. CDR1 is SGHAT and CDR2 is FQNNGV in the germline V gene. This CDR3 region has 13 residues. Deletions cut 2 bases from V and 3 bases from J, with 8 bases between. The CDR3 DNA follows: TGTGCCAGCAGCTTATGGAGTCGCTACGAGCAGTACGTC. Residues: CASSLWSRYEQYV.

This sequence joins TRBV30 and TRBJ1-5; possible D gene TRBD1, 5 bases. Germline V gene data show CDR1 as GTSNPN and CDR2 as SVGIG (reference sequence). V was clipped by 3 bases and J by 9 bases, with 15 bases between them. The CDR3 loop spans 13 amino acids. CDR3: CAWSGDAAGPQHF. CDR3 sequence (DNA): TGTGCCTGGAGCGGGGACGCGGCGGGGCCCCAGCATTTT.

The V gene is TRBV7-2, the J gene TRBJ2-2; possible D gene TRBD1, 6 bases. The V gene's germline CDR1 is SGHTA and CDR2 FQGNSA. Between the trimmed V and J ends, which lost 9 bases and 3 bases, there was a span of 14 bases. The CDR3 sequence is 14 residues long. The CDR3 sequence is CARTGPPDTGELFF. In DNA form, the CDR3 reads TGTGCCAGAACAGGGCCCCCGGACACCGGGGAGCTGTTTTTT. Together with reference TRBV7-2 and TRBJ2-2, the CDR3 gives the full variable domain: GAGVSQSPSNKVTEKGKDVELRCDPISGHTALYWYRQSLGQGLEFLIYFQGNSAPDKSGLPSDRFSAERTGGSVSTLTIQRTQQEDSAVYLCARTGPPDTGELFFGEGSRLTVL.

The chain links TRBV6-6 to TRBJ2-7, with 7 bases fitting TRBD1. V dropped 0 bases and J dropped 6; count of bases not matched to a gene: 5. From germline, CDR1 is MNHNY and CDR2 SVGAGI (reference sequence). This CDR3 has 14 residues. The CDR3 nucleotides are TGTGCCAGCAGTTACTCGAGTAAGGGGGCCGAGCAGTACTTC. Protein sequence: CASSYSSKGAEQYF.

This clonotype was seen many times. The genes are TRBV7-9 and TRBJ1-1; D is uncertain. The germline V gene encodes CDR1 SEHNR and CDR2 FQNEAQ (reference sequence). Trimming took 4 bases from V and 8 from J, leaving 8 bases between them. There are 11 residues in the CDR3. CDR3 sequence reads: CASSSTGEAFF. CDR3 DNA sequence: TGTGCCAGCAGCTCAACGGGCGAAGCTTTCTTT.

This clonotype was found a few times. The J gene is TRBJ1-5, the V gene TRBV2, with a weak D call TRBD1 (5 bases). From germline, CDR1 is SNHLY and CDR2 FYNNEI. Trimming shortened V by 3 bases and J by 3 bases, and 9 bases separated the two germline ends. This CDR3 contains 14 residues. CDR3 DNA sequence: TGTGCCAGCAGTGAGACAGTAGTCAATCAGCCCCAGCATTTT. Protein sequence: CASSETVVNQPQHF. Complete variable domain (other parts from reference TRBV2 and TRBJ1-5): EPEVTQTPSHQVTQMGQEVILRCVPISNHLYFYWYRQILGQKVEFLVSFYNNEISEKSEIFDDQFSVERPDGSNFTLKIRSTKLEDSAMYFCASSETVVNQPQHFGDGTRLSIL.

This clonotype was found a few times. Relative to the germline gene, one junction end is altered; a read error may explain this. This chain uses TRBV11-2 with TRBJ2-3, with D hard to call. Germline CDR1 and CDR2: SGHAT and FQNNGV. The CDR3 runs 14 residues. CDR3 residues: CASSLDESADTQYF. The CDR3 DNA sequence: TGTGCCAGCAGCCTAGACGAGTCGGCAGATACGCAGTATTTT. Using reference TRBV11-2 and TRBJ2-3 for the parts outside the CDR3, the full variable domain is EAGVAQSPRYKIIEKRQSVAFWCNPISGHATLYWYQQILGQGPKLLIQFQNNGVVDDSQLPKDRFSAERLKGVDSTLKIQPAKLEDSAVYLCASSLDESADTQYFGPGTRLTVL.

As regards this clonotype: One end of the junction varies from germline; a read error may be responsible. The V call is TRBV4-3, the J call TRBJ2-7; D is possibly TRBD1 (6 bases). This CDR3 is 14 amino acids long. Germline assignment: CDR1 LGHNA and CDR2 YSLEER. The CDR3 DNA reads as TGCGCCAGCAGCCAAGGGGGACAAGCTTACGAGCTGTACTTC. Translated: CASSQGGQAYELYF.

This rearrangement joins TRBV5-1 to TRBJ1-1; D unclear. The V end was cut by 0 bases, the J end by 1 base, with 7 bases between. CDR1 and CDR2 (germline): SGHRS, YFSETQ. The CDR3 spans 14 residues. CDR3 DNA sequence: TGCGCCAGCAGCTTGGCTTCAGAGAACACTGAAGCTTTCTTT. Translation gives CASSLASENTEAFF.

This clonotype was counted only a few times. The rearrangement joins TRBV20-1 to TRBJ1-6, with D possibly matching TRBD1 (6 bases). This CDR3 has 15 residues. Germline CDR1 and CDR2: DFQATT and SNEGSKA (reference sequence). The V gene lost 3 bases and the J gene lost 7 bases, with 16 bases spanning the gap. The DNA for the CDR3 is TGCAGTGCTAGCAACAGGGAGTCGGGAAATTCACCCCTCCACTTT. Amino acids: CSASNRESGNSPLHF.